This T cell receptor (beta chain) stems from a study of immune evolution from preneoplasia to lung adenocarcinoma. Study-wide findings and caveats: Top clone frequencies peaked in normal lung, apparently declining through invasive adenocarcinoma. Later-stage lesions appeared to have more T cells, more diversity, less clonality.

Two lung cancer pathologists independently confirmed each histologic diagnosis. The repertoire was sequenced with immunoSEQ multiplex PCR; TCRdb's copy has only in-frame clones and lacks some. The table includes over 3,000 clones, over 75% detected once. V was trimmed by 3 bases and J by 7 bases, leaving 10 bases between them. The CDR3 has 11 residues. Per the germline V gene, CDR1 is DFQATT and CDR2 is SNEGSKA (reference sequence). Comments on this clone: Antigen specificity is unknown.

Material: FFPE adjacent normal lung tissue. This chain connects TRBV20-1 to TRBJ2-7, with no clear D. The receptor was derived from a person aged 65 to 79 with lung adenocarcinoma. The CDR3 DNA sequence: TGCAGTGCTAGGGAAGGGTGGGAGCAGTACTTC. It yields the protein CSAREGWEQYF.